These T cell receptor beta chains were read from a single sample in a study of OX40 agonist ivuxolimab in advanced cancers. Clones were read by immunoSEQ multiplex PCR, and TCRdb kept only the in-frame ones, dropping some. Of 80,000 to 100,000 clones in the sample, 70% to 90% are singletons; the top ten hold less than 1%. Source: CD4+ or CD8+ T cells sorted from blood, taken in a trial of the OX40 agonist ivuxolimab. Source of these receptors: an adult with an advanced solid tumor such as melanoma, head and neck, liver or kidney cancer. Each CDR3 is given without its conserved first and last residue. A D gene is named only where the DNA matches it firmly. Clone size is given for some rows only: seen once, a few or many times, or a class if the clone is expanded.

>-|TRBV19|TRBJ2-6|-
ASSFPETSQSRANVLT
>-|TRBV7-2|TRBJ2-5|-
ASSQTETQY
>-|TRBV30|TRBJ2-3|-
AWSQRSADTQY
>TRBD1|TRBV2|TRBJ1-6|few
ASSPGTAYNSPLH
>-|TRBV7-2|TRBJ2-3|once
ASSFSGPSTDTQY
>-|TRBV25-1|TRBJ1-1|-
ASTDRTEAF
>-|TRBV4-3|TRBJ1-5|-
ASSQDRNQPQH
>TRBD1|TRBV28|TRBJ2-7|-
ASSLNNRGEQY
>-|TRBV30|TRBJ1-4|-
AWSRRDTNEKLF
>-|TRBV15|TRBJ2-1|-
ATSRATGTYNEQF
>-|TRBV5-1|TRBJ2-5|-
ASSVQETQY
>-|TRBV7-8|TRBJ2-2|-
ASSLQRRGVQRDGELF
>-|TRBV7-9|TRBJ1-6|-
ASRLDVDSPLH
>TRBD1|TRBV28|TRBJ2-7|-
ASIGQGGSYEQY
>-|TRBV4-1|TRBJ2-3|once
ASSQSSATTRDTQY
>-|TRBV5-1|TRBJ1-3|once
ASSLVDSRSGNTIY